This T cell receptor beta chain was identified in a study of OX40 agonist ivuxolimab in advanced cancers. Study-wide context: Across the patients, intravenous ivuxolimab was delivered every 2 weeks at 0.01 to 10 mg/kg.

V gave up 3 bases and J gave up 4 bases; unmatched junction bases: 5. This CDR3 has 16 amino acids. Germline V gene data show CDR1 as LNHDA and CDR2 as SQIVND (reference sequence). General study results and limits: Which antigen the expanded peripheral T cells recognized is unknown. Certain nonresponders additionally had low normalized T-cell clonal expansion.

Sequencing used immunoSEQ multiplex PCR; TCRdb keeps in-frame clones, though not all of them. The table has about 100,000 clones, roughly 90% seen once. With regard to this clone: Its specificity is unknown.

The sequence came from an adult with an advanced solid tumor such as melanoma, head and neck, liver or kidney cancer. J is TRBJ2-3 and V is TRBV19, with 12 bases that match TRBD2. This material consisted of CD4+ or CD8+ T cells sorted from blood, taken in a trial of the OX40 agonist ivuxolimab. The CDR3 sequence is CASSIMGLAGSDTQYF. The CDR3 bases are TGTGCCAGTAGTATTATGGGACTAGCGGGTTCAGATACGCAGTATTTT.